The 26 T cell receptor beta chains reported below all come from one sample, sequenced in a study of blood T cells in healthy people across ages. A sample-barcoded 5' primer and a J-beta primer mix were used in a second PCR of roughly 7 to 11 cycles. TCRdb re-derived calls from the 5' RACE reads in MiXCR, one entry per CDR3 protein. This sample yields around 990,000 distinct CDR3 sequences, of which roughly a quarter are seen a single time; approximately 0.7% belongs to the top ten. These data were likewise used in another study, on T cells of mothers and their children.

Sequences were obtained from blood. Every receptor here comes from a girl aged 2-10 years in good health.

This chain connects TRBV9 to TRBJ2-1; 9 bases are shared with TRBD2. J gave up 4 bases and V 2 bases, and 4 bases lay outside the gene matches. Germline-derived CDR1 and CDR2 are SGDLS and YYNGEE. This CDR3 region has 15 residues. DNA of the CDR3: TGTGCCAGCAGCGTGGCTAGCGGGGAATACAATGAGCAGTTCTTC. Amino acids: CASSVASGEYNEQFF. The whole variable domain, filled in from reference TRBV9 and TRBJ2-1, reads DSGVTQTPKHLITATGQRVTLRCSPRSGDLSVYWYQQSLDQGLQFLIQYYNGEERAKGNILERFSAQQFPDLHSELNLSSLELGDSALYFCASSVASGEYNEQFFGPGTRLTVL.

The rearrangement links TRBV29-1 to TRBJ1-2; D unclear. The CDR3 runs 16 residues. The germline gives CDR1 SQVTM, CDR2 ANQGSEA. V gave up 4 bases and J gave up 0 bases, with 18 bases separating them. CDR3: CSVGRAAAVPNYGYTF. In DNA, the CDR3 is TGCAGCGTTGGCCGGGCAGCCGCGGTCCCTAACTATGGCTACACCTTC.

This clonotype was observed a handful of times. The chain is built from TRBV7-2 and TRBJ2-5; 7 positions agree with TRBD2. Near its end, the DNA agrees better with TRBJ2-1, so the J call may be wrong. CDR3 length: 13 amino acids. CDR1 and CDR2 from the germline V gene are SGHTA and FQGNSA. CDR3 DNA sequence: TGTGCCAGCAGCCACGGGGGGTCAAATGAGCAGTTCTTC. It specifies CASSHGGSNEQFF.

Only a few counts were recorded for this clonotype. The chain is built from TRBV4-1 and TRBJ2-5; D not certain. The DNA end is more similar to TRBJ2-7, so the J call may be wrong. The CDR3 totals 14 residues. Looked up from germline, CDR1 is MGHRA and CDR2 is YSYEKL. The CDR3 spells CASSLPGNSHEQYF. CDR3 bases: TGCGCCAGCAGCCTCCCAGGCAATTCGCACGAGCAGTACTTC.

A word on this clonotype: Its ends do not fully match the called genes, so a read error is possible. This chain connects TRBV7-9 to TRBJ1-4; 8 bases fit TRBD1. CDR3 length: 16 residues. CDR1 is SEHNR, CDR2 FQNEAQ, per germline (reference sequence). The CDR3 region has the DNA TGTGCCGGCAGCTTACCCCAGGCAGGGGGCTCTGAAAAACTGTTTTTT. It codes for CAGSLPQAGGSEKLFF.

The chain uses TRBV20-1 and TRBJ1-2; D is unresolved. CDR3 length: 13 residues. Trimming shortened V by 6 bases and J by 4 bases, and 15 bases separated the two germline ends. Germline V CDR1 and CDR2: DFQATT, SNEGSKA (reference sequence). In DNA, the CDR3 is TGCAGTGCCGACGCCGAAATTGGCTATGGCTACACCTTC. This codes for CSADAEIGYGYTF.

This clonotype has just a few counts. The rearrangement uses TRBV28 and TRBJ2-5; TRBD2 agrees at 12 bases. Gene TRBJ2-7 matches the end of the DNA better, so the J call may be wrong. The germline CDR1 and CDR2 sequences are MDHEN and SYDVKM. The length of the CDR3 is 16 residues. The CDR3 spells CASSFNGLAGIYEQYF. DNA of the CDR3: TGTGCCAGCAGCTTCAATGGACTAGCGGGAATATACGAGCAGTACTTC.

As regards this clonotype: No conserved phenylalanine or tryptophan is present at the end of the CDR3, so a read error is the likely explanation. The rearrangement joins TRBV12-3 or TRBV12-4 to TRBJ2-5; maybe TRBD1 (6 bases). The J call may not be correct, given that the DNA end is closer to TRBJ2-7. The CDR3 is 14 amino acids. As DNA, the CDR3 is TGTGCCAGCAGTTCGCCGGACAGAATTTACGAGCAGTACTAC. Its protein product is CASSSPDRIYEQYY.

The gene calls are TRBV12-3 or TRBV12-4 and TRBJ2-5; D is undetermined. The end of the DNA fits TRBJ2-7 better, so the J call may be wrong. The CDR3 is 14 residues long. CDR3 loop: CASSLHGKGNEQYF. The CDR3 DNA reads TGTGCCAGCAGTTTACATGGGAAAGGGAACGAGCAGTACTTC.

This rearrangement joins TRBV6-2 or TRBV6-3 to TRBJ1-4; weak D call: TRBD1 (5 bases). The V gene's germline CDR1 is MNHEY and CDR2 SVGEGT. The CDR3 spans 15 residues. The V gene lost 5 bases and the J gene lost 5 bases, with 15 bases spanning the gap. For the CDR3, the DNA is TGTGCCAGCAGTGGAACCGGGACGAGCAATGAAAAACTGTTTTTT. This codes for CASSGTGTSNEKLFF.

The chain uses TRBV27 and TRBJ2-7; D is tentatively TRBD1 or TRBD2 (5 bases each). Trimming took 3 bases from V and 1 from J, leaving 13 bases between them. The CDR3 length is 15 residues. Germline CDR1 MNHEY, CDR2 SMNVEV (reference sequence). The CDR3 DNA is TGTGCCAGCAGTTTTGGGGGTACGGAATCCTACGAGCAGTACTTC. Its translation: CASSFGGTESYEQYF.

This CDR3 reads CASSRSGEYNSPLHF. CDR3 in DNA: TGCGCCAGCAGTAGGTCAGGGGAGTATAATTCACCCCTCCACTTT. The rearrangement links TRBV5-1 to TRBJ1-6; TRBD1 is a possible D gene (6 bases). V was trimmed by 5 bases and J by 4 bases, leaving 13 bases between them. CDR1 and CDR2 from the germline V gene are SGHRS and YFSETQ. CDR3 length: 15 residues.

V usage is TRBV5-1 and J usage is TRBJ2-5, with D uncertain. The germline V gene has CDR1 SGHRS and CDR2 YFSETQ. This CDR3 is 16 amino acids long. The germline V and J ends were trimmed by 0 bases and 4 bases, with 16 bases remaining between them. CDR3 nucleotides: TGCGCCAGCAGCTTGGATGGTGGTGGCGGAAGAGAGACCCAGTACTTC. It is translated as CASSLDGGGGRETQYF.

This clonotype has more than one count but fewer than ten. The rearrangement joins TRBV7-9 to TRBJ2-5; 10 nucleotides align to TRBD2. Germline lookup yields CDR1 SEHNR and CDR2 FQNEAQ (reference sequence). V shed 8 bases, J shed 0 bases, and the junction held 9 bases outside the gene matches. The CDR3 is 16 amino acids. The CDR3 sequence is CASVTGTSAYQETQYF. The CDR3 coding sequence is TGTGCCAGCGTCACCGGGACTAGCGCATACCAAGAGACCCAGTACTTC.

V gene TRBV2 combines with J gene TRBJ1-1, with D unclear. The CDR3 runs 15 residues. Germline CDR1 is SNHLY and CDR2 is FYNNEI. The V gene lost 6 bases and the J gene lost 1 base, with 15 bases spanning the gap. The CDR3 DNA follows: TGTGCCAGCAGGGCAGGTTATCAAGGGAACACTGAAGCTTTCTTT. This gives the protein CASRAGYQGNTEAFF.

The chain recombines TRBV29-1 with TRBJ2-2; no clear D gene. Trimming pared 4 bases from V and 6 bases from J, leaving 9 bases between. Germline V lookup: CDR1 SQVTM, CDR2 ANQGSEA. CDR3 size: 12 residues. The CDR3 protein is CSVASRSGELFF. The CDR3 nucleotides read TGCAGCGTTGCATCTAGATCCGGGGAGCTGTTTTTT.

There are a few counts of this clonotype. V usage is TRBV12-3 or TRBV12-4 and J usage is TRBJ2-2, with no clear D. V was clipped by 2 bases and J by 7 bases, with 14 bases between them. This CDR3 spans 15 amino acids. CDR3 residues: CASSLSETPHGELFF. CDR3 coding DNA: TGTGCCAGCAGTTTATCCGAGACCCCCCACGGGGAGCTGTTTTTT.

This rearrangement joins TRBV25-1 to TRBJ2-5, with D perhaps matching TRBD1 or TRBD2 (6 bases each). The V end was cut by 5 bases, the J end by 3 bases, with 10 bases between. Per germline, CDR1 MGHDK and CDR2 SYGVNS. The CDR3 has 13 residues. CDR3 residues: CASSWGAEETQYF. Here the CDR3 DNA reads TGTGCCAGCAGTTGGGGGGCTGAAGAGACCCAGTACTTC.

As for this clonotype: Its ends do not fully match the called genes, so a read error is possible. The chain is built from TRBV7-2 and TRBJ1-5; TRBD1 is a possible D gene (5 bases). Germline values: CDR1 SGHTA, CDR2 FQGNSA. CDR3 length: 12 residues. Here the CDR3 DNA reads TGTGCCAGCAGCTTAGCGCCGGGGCCCCCGTATTTT. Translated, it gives CASSLAPGPPYF. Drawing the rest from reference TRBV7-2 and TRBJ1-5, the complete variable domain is GAGVSQSPSNKVTEKGKDVELRCDPISGHTALYWYRQSLGQGLEFLIYFQGNSAPDKSGLPSDRFSAERTGGSVSTLTIQRTQQEDSAVYLCASSLAPGPPYFGDGTRLSIL.

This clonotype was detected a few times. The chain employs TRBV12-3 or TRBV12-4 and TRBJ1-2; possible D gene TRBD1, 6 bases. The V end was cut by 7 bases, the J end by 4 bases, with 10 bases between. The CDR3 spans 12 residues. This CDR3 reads CASTEQGYGYTF. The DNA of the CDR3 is TGTGCCAGCACCGAACAGGGCTATGGCTACACCTTC.

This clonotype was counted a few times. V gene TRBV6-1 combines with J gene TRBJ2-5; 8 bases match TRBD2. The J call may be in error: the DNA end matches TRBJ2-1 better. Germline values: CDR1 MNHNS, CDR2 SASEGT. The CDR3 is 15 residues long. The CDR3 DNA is TGTGCCAGCAGGTCGGGACTAGGTAAAAGTAATGAGCAGTTCTTC. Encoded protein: CASRSGLGKSNEQFF.

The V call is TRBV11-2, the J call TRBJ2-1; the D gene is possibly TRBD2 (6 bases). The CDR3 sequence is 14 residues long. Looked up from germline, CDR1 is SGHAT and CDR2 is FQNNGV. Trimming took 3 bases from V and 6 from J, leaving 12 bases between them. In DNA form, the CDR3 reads TGTGCCAGCAGCTTCGTACTGCGGGGCAATGAGCAGTTCTTC. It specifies CASSFVLRGNEQFF. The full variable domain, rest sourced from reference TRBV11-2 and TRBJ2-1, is EAGVAQSPRYKIIEKRQSVAFWCNPISGHATLYWYQQILGQGPKLLIQFQNNGVVDDSQLPKDRFSAERLKGVDSTLKIQPAKLEDSAVYLCASSFVLRGNEQFFGPGTRLTVL.

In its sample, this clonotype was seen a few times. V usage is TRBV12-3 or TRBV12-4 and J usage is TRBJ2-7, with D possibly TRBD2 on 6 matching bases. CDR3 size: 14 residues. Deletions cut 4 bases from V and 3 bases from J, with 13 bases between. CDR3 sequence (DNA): TGTGCCAGCAGTTGGGAGGATGACCTCTACGAGCAGTACTTC. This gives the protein CASSWEDDLYEQYF.

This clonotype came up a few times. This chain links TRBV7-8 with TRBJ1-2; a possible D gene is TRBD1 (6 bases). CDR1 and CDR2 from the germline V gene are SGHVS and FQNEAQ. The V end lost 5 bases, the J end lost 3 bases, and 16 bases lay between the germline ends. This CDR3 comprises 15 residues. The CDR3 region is CASSLQGGPYYGYTF. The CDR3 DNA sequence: TGTGCCAGCAGCCTACAGGGAGGTCCTTACTATGGCTACACCTTC.

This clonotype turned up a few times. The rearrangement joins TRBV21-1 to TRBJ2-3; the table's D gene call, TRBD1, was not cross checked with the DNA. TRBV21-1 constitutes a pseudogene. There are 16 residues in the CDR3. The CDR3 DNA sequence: TGTGCCAGCAGCAAAGCGGCAGGGGTGAGCACAGATACGCAGTATTTT. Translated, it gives CASSKAAGVSTDTQYF.

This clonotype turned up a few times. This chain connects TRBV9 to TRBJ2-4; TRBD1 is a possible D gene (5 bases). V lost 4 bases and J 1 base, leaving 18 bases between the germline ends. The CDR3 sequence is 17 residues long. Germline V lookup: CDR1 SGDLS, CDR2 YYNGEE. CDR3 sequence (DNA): TGTGCCAGCAGCCCCGCGTCAGGGTATGGGGCCAAAAACATTCAGTACTTC. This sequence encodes CASSPASGYGAKNIQYF.